The rows below give T cell receptor beta chains drawn from one sample of a study of PD-1 blockade in mismatch repair-deficient tumors. Which antigens these TCRs recognize remains unknown. Sequencing used immunoSEQ multiplex PCR; TCRdb keeps in-frame clones, though not all of them. Altogether over 14,000 clones are present, about four fifths being singletons, with the ten largest covering 9.5% to 13%. This specimen was cells cultured in vitro, taken from a patient treated with pembrolizumab. The receptors come from an adult with mismatch repair-deficient cancer. CDR3s include the opening cysteine and the closing phenylalanine or tryptophan. Fields, in order: J gene, clone size, D gene, V gene, CDR3 DNA, CDR3 protein. A D gene is named only where the DNA matches it firmly. Rows give clone size only sometimes, using once, few, many, or a class for an expanded clone.

TRBJ2-7,-,-,TRBV29-1,TGCAGCGCAAGGACGGACTCCTACGAGCAGTACTTC,CSARTDSYEQYF
TRBJ2-3,few,-,TRBV5-1,TGCGCCAGTTTAAGGGGTGGCTCCACAGATACGCAGTATTTT,CASLRGGSTDTQYF
TRBJ1-3,-,TRBD1,TRBV7-2,TGTGCCAGCAGCTTAGCGGGACAGGGAGCGGCAGGGGGAAACACCATATATTTT,CASSLAGQGAAGGNTIYF
TRBJ1-1,once,-,TRBV28,TGTGCCAGCAGTCTCGGGACCGGCACTGAAGCTTTCTTT,CASSLGTGTEAFF
TRBJ1-2,-,TRBD1,TRBV6-4,TGTGCCAGCAGTGACTCCGGACAGGGGAACTATGGCTACACCTTC,CASSDSGQGNYGYTF
TRBJ2-1,-,TRBD2,TRBV10-3,TGTGCCATCAGGGAGCGGGAGGGCGGTGAGCAGTTCTTC,CAIREREGGEQFF
TRBJ1-3,-,-,TRBV10-3,TGTGCCATCGGGTCGGCAGGCTCTGGAAACACCATATATTTT,CAIGSAGSGNTIYF
TRBJ1-6,-,TRBD1,TRBV10-3,TGTGCCATCAGTGCGGGACCTGGACAGGGTACAGAATCACCCCTCCACTTT,CAISAGPGQGTESPLHF
TRBJ2-1,-,-,TRBV7-9,TGTGCCAGCAGTCATAGTTTCAATGAGCAGTTCTTC,CASSHSFNEQFF
TRBJ2-3,-,TRBD2,TRBV7-6,TGTGCCAGCAGCACCGGGGGGGGAGATACGCAGTATTTT,CASSTGGGDTQYF
TRBJ2-3,-,-,TRBV28,TGTGCCAGCAGGGAACAGGGATATTTGCGCACAGATACGCAGTATTTT,CASREQGYLRTDTQYF
TRBJ2-7,once,-,TRBV28,TGTGCCAGCAGAAATAAAAAGCTCTACGAGCAGTACTTC,CASRNKKLYEQYF
TRBJ1-2,once,TRBD1,TRBV6-5,TGTGCCAGCAGTTTGACAGGGAACTATGGCTACACCTTC,CASSLTGNYGYTF
TRBJ2-3,-,TRBD2,TRBV5-1,TGCGCCAGCGGGGTAGCGGGAGAAACAGATACGCAGTATTTT,CASGVAGETDTQYF
TRBJ2-5,-,-,TRBV2,TGTGCCAGCAGTGTCAACAGGGCGGACGTCGAGACCCAGTACTTC,CASSVNRADVETQYF
TRBJ1-5,-,TRBD1,TRBV28,TGTGCCAGCAGTAATTACAGGGGGAGTCAGCCCCAGCATTTT,CASSNYRGSQPQHF
TRBJ2-2,-,-,TRBV21-1,TGTGCCAGCAGCAACGGACAGCGCGGGGAGCTGTTTTTT,CASSNGQRGELFF
TRBJ1-1,once,-,TRBV29-1,TGCAGCGTTCGCCGGGAGGCTGAAGCTTTCTTT,CSVRREAEAFF
TRBJ2-7,-,-,TRBV11-2,TGTGCCAGCAGCTTCGTACAGGGTAGGAGGAGGGAGCAGTACTTT,CASSFVQGRRREQYF
TRBJ2-1,-,TRBD2,TRBV9,TGTGCCAGCAGCGTAGACGGGCGGGAGAGGGGTAAGCAGTTCTTC,CASSVDGRERGKQFF
TRBJ2-3,few,-,TRBV11-3,TGTGCCAGCAGCCTGTTGGCTAGCACAGATACGCAGTATTTT,CASSLLASTDTQYF
TRBJ1-1,-,TRBD1,TRBV5-4,TGTGCCAGCAGTGGGCCGGGGACAGGGCTCACTGAAGCTTTCTTT,CASSGPGTGLTEAFF
TRBJ2-4,-,-,TRBV29-1,TGCAGCGTCAGGGTGGGAAGGAACATTCAGTACTTC,CSVRVGRNIQYF
TRBJ2-7,-,-,TRBV27,TGTGCCAGCAGTACGGGACTCTCTAAGGAGCAGTACTTC,CASSTGLSKEQYF